This is a list of T cell receptor beta chains from one sample in a study of blood T cell repertoires in COVID-19. The data were produced by immunoSEQ multiplex PCR, yet TCRdb's version contains in-frame clones alone and is incomplete. The sample records 130,000 to 150,000 clones, around 80% being singletons. The sample was peripheral blood. The receptor source for this set is a woman of 80 years or more in a cohort sampled during active or convalescent COVID-19. CDR3s leave out the opening cysteine and the closing phenylalanine or tryptophan. Each record gives: V gene, CDR3 length, J gene, CDR3 protein.

v_gene: TRBV13
len: 14
j_gene: TRBJ2-1
CDR3aa: ASSLEQGKLRNEQF

v_gene: TRBV6-4
len: 10
j_gene: TRBJ2-1
CDR3aa: ASSVGPGEQF

v_gene: TRBV5-5
len: 9
j_gene: TRBJ2-5
CDR3aa: ASSLLETQY

v_gene: TRBV19
len: 12
j_gene: TRBJ1-3
CDR3aa: ASSIGGFGNTIY

v_gene: TRBV4-1
len: 8
j_gene: TRBJ1-5
CDR3aa: ASRLQPQH

v_gene: TRBV19
len: 13
j_gene: TRBJ2-2
CDR3aa: ASSIWTSGTGELF

v_gene: TRBV27
len: 15
j_gene: TRBJ2-5
CDR3aa: ASSLRSRGIRQETQY

v_gene: TRBV19
len: 13
j_gene: TRBJ2-1
CDR3aa: ASSIQGAPYNEQF

v_gene: TRBV6-6
len: 9
j_gene: TRBJ1-6
CDR3aa: ASSVSSPLH

v_gene: TRBV10-1
len: 14
j_gene: TRBJ1-4
CDR3aa: ASRFGQRTTNEKLF

v_gene: TRBV6-6
len: 13
j_gene: TRBJ1-1
CDR3aa: ASSYSRGGGTEAF

v_gene: TRBV29-1
len: 11
j_gene: TRBJ2-5
CDR3aa: SGWGGKTETQY

v_gene: TRBV6-2/TRBV6-3
len: 15
j_gene: TRBJ2-1
CDR3aa: ASSYLKTGDLMNEQF

v_gene: TRBV19
len: 12
j_gene: TRBJ2-2
CDR3aa: ASSRRGNTGELF

v_gene: TRBV6-5
len: 11
j_gene: TRBJ1-1
CDR3aa: ATGGTMDTEAF

v_gene: TRBV5-1
len: 14
j_gene: TRBJ1-4
CDR3aa: ASSLDRGRPNEKLF

v_gene: TRBV19
len: 11
j_gene: TRBJ1-2
CDR3aa: ASSTRQAGGYT

v_gene: TRBV27
len: 13
j_gene: TRBJ1-4
CDR3aa: ASSPMPPGNEKLF

v_gene: TRBV4-1
len: 14
j_gene: TRBJ1-1
CDR3aa: ASSQVGRGRFTEAF